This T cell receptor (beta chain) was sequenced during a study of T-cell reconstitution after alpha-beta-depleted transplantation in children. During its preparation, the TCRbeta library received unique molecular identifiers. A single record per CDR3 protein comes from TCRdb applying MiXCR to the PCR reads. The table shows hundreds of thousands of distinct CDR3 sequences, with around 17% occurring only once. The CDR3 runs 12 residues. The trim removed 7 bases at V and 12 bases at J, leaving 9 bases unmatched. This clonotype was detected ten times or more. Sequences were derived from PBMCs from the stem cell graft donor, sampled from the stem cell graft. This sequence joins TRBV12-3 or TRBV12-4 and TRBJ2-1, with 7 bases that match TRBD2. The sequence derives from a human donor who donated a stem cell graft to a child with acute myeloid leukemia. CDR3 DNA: TGTGCCAGCACGGCCCCGGCTAGCGGGCAGTTCTTC. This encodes CASTAPASGQFF.